These 10 T cell receptor beta chains originate from one sample sequenced in a study of blood T cell repertoires in COVID-19. The method was immunoSEQ multiplex PCR; TCRdb's version includes in-frame clones alone and lacks a portion of them. Of approximately 150,000 clones detected, around 81% appear once; the ten largest clones hold 11%. Sequenced material: peripheral blood. All receptors derive from a man between 60 and 75 years old with active or convalescent COVID-19.

V usage is TRBV5-1 and J usage is TRBJ1-2; 10 bases map to TRBD1. The germline gives CDR1 SGHRS, CDR2 YFSETQ. The CDR3 totals 16 residues. J lost 8 bases, V lost 4 bases, and 14 bases had no gene match. CDR3 loop: CASSPRVGDRGIGYTF. CDR3 nucleotides: TGCGCCAGCAGCCCGCGAGTGGGGGACAGGGGAATCGGCTACACCTTC. The variable domain in full, with the rest retrieved from reference TRBV5-1 and TRBJ1-2, is KAGVTQTPRYLIKTRGQQVTLSCSPISGHRSVSWYQQTPGQGLQFLFEYFSETQRNKGNFPGRFSGRQFSNSRSEMNVSTLELGDSALYLCASSPRVGDRGIGYTFGSGTRLTVV.

The V and J genes are TRBV10-3 and TRBJ1-1; D is perhaps TRBD1 (6 bases). The V gene's germline CDR1 is ENHRY and CDR2 SYGVKD. The V and J ends lost 5 bases and 3 bases respectively, with 13 bases between them. This CDR3 has 14 residues. The CDR3 bases are TGTGCCATCAGTTACAGGGATGAGTACACTGAAGCTTTCTTT. Translating gives CAISYRDEYTEAFF.

The chain has TRBV28 and TRBJ1-1; a weak D match, TRBD1 (6 bases). This CDR3 has 16 amino acids. Germline CDR1 and CDR2: MDHEN and SYDVKM. V lost 5 bases and J lost 3, with 19 bases in between. The CDR3 DNA is TGTGCCAGCAGTCCCCATAGAGGACAGACTTACACTGAAGCTTTCTTT. Amino acids: CASSPHRGQTYTEAFF.

The rearrangement joins TRBV7-9 to TRBJ2-7, with no clear D. The V and J ends lost 3 bases and 6 bases respectively, with 15 bases between them. Looked up from germline, CDR1 is SEHNR and CDR2 is FQNEAQ (reference sequence). The CDR3 spans 14 residues. Written as DNA, the CDR3 is TGTGCCAGCAGCTTTAGCCGAACTGACTCCGAGCAGTACTTC. The encoded protein is CASSFSRTDSEQYF.

V is TRBV7-9 and J is TRBJ1-2, with 9 bases aligning to TRBD1. This CDR3 is 15 amino acids long. The V gene's germline CDR1 is SEHNR and CDR2 FQNEAQ (reference sequence). Trimming at V came to 5 bases and at J to 2 bases, leaving 6 bases not matched to a gene. The CDR3 region has the DNA TGTGCCAGCAGCGATACAGGGGGCGCAAACTATGGCTACACCTTC. Translated: CASSDTGGANYGYTF.

The chain employs TRBV7-2 and TRBJ2-7; a weak D match, TRBD2 (5 bases). CDR3 length: 15 residues. V was cut by 1 base and J by 0 bases, with 10 bases left in between. Germline V gene sequence: CDR1 SGHTA, CDR2 FQGNSA. CDR3 nucleotides: TGTGCCAGCAGCTTAGTGAGAGGGAGCTCCTACGAGCAGTACTTC. Protein sequence: CASSLVRGSSYEQYF.

The chain carries TRBV2 and TRBJ2-5; D uncertain. V lost 4 bases to trimming and J lost 3 bases, with 12 bases between them. The germline gives CDR1 SNHLY, CDR2 FYNNEI. CDR3 length: 14 amino acids. The CDR3 coding sequence is TGTGCCAGCAGTGGGGCAGCCGAAAAAGAGACCCAGTACTTC. Translation: CASSGAAEKETQYF.

The rearrangement links TRBV5-1 to TRBJ2-7, with D possibly matching TRBD1 (6 bases). The V gene lost 0 bases and the J gene lost 2 bases, with 18 bases spanning the gap. The CDR3 consists of 17 residues. The germline V gene has CDR1 SGHRS and CDR2 YFSETQ. The CDR3 reads CASSLGIRPRTAYEQYF. DNA of the CDR3: TGCGCCAGCAGCTTGGGTATTAGGCCGAGGACAGCCTACGAGCAGTACTTC.

V usage is TRBV6-5 and J usage is TRBJ2-5, with 8 nucleotides matching TRBD1. The germline V gene has CDR1 MNHEY and CDR2 SVGAGI. V lost 6 bases to trimming and J lost 1 base; unmatched junction nucleotides: 1. This CDR3 is 13 amino acids long. The CDR3 region is CASRQGGQETQYF. The CDR3 coding sequence is TGTGCCAGCAGACAGGGGGGCCAAGAGACCCAGTACTTC.

J is TRBJ2-7 and V is TRBV11-2; no definite D call. This CDR3 has 12 residues. V lost 2 bases, J lost 3 bases, and 5 bases lay in between. CDR1 SGHAT and CDR2 FQNNGV come from the germline V gene. The CDR3 here is CASSLQVYEQYF. The CDR3 nucleotides read TGTGCCAGCAGCTTACAGGTCTACGAGCAGTACTTC. Looking up the rest from reference TRBV11-2 and TRBJ2-7 gives the full variable domain: EAGVAQSPRYKIIEKRQSVAFWCNPISGHATLYWYQQILGQGPKLLIQFQNNGVVDDSQLPKDRFSAERLKGVDSTLKIQPAKLEDSAVYLCASSLQVYEQYFGPGTRLTVT.